The sequence of this T cell receptor (beta chain) was determined in a study of CD4+ T cells in melanoma. Concerning this clone: The target antigen is unknown.

Study results and limitations: CD8+ T cell, macrophage and B cell function reportedly correlated with neoantigen-specific CD4+ T cells. In melanoma, neoantigen-specific CD4+ T cells reportedly differed in differentiation state.

The V segment lost 5 bases and the J segment 9 bases; nucleotides outside the gene matches: 17. This CDR3 has 17 amino acids. Germline V gives CDR1 SEHNR, CDR2 FQNEAQ (reference sequence). TCRdb's table, derived via immunoSEQ multiplex PCR, lists solely in-frame clones and lacks some. The data show about 11,000 clones, with roughly two thirds seen just once and just under 9.5% held by the top ten. The sequence was collected from a human donor with melanoma. The material sequenced was cells from a culture (not recorded whether cultured in vitro). The gene calls are TRBV7-9 and TRBJ2-3, with 10 bases aligning to TRBD2. This CDR3 is CASSTYSGGNRRVTQYF. The CDR3 DNA follows: TGTGCCAGCAGCACATATAGCGGGGGGAACAGACGGGTGACGCAGTATTTT. The full variable domain, in which reference TRBV7-9 and TRBJ2-3 provide the parts outside the CDR3, is DTGVSQNPRHKITKRGQNVTFRCDPISEHNRLYWYRQTLGQGPEFLTYFQNEAQLEKSRLLSDRFSAERPKGSFSTLEIQRTEQGDSAMYLCASSTYSGGNRRVTQYFGPGTRLTVL.